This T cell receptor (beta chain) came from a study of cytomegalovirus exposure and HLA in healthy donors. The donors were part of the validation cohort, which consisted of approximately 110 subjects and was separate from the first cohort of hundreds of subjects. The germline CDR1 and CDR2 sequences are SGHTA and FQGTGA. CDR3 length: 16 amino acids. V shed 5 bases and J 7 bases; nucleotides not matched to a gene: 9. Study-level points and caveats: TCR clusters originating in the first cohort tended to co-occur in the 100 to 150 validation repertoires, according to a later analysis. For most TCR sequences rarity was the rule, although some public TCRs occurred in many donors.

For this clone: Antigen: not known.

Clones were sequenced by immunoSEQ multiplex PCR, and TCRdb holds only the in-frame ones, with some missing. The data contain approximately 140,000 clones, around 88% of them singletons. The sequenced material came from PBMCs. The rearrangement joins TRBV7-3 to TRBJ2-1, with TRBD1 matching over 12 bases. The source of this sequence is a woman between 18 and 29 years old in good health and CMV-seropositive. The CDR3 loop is CASSPTGQGARNEQFF. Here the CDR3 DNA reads TGTGCCAGCAGCCCTACGGGACAGGGGGCTAGAAATGAGCAGTTCTTC.